The 29 T cell receptor beta chains presented below share a single source sample, sequenced in a study of control samples from healthy donors and cancer patients. Repertoires were generated with immunoSEQ multiplex PCR, while TCRdb's copy carries only in-frame clones and drops some. The sample yields approximately 190,000 clones, about 91% seen once. Source material: blood. Receptor source: a man between 25 and 39 years old in good health.

This clone was found a few times. The rearrangement joins TRBV19 to TRBJ2-6, with D perhaps TRBD1 or TRBD2 (5 bases each). The CDR3 extends over 16 amino acids. The V and J ends lost 3 bases and 4 bases respectively, with 13 bases between them. CDR1 and CDR2 (germline): LNHDA, SQIVND (reference sequence). The CDR3 loop reads CASSMGPGAGANVLTF. The CDR3 bases are TGTGCCAGTAGTATGGGTCCCGGGGCGGGGGCCAACGTCCTGACTTTC.

The chain recombines TRBV19 with TRBJ2-3, with TRBD1 as a possible D gene (5 bases). The CDR3 has 13 amino acids. V was trimmed by 6 bases and J by 0 bases, leaving 7 bases between them. Germline V gives CDR1 LNHDA, CDR2 SQIVND (reference sequence). CDR3 DNA sequence: TGTGCCAGTAGCAGGGAAAGCACAGATACGCAGTATTTT. Translated: CASSRESTDTQYF.

V is TRBV30 and J is TRBJ2-1, with a tentative D call TRBD2 (6 bases). Germline CDR1 and CDR2: GTSNPN and SVGIG (reference sequence). V was cut by 2 bases and J by 1 base, with 6 bases left in between. This CDR3 has 13 amino acids. This CDR3 is CAWSRESYNEQFF. CDR3 nucleotide sequence: TGTGCCTGGAGTCGGGAGTCCTACAATGAGCAGTTCTTC.

The chain is built from TRBV12-3 or TRBV12-4 and TRBJ1-1, with D maybe TRBD1 (5 bases). V was pared by 5 bases and J by 8 bases, with 15 bases between. This CDR3 comprises 13 residues. CDR3 DNA: TGTGCCAGCAGTCCCAAGGGGCGAGTAGAAGCTTTCTTT. This sequence encodes CASSPKGRVEAFF.

The chain uses TRBV18 and TRBJ2-2; TRBD2 might be the D (6 bases). The CDR3 covers 16 residues. Germline-derived CDR1 and CDR2 are KGHSH and LQKENI. Trimming took off 3 bases at V and 3 bases at J, with 14 bases between the two ends. The CDR3 DNA sequence: TGTGCCAGCTCACCTGCGGGGCTCGCGGACACCGGGGAGCTGTTTTTT. Its translation: CASSPAGLADTGELFF.

J is TRBJ1-1 and V is TRBV7-9; 10 bases are shared with TRBD1. Germline V gives CDR1 SEHNR, CDR2 FQNEAQ (reference sequence). There are 16 residues in the CDR3. The junction had 7 bases not matched to a gene; V was cut back by 1 base and J by 5 bases. CDR3 in DNA: TGTGCCAGCAGCTTAGGACAGGGGGCGCAGAAAACTGAAGCTTTCTTT. Encoded protein: CASSLGQGAQKTEAFF.

This chain connects TRBV24-1 to TRBJ1-1; D is possibly TRBD1 (5 bases). V was shortened by 7 bases and J by 2 bases, with 10 bases between the two germline ends. Germline V lookup: CDR1 KGHDR, CDR2 SFDVKD. The CDR3 is 13 residues long. The DNA of the CDR3 is TGTGCCACCAGCGCCGACAGAAACACTGAAGCTTTCTTT. Encoded protein: CATSADRNTEAFF.

The J gene is TRBJ2-4, the V gene TRBV19; D remains ambiguous. Trimming pared 5 bases from V and 7 bases from J, leaving 6 bases between. CDR3 size: 11 residues. Germline V gene lookup returns CDR1 LNHDA and CDR2 SQIVND (reference sequence). CDR3 amino acids: CASSSPNIQYF. CDR3 nucleotides: TGTGCCAGTAGTTCCCCCAACATTCAGTACTTC.

This chain uses TRBV7-9 with TRBJ2-1; D is perhaps TRBD2 (6 bases). The V and J ends lost 11 bases and 3 bases respectively, with 11 bases between them. Germline CDR1 SEHNR, CDR2 FQNEAQ (reference sequence). The CDR3 has 12 amino acids. This chain's CDR3 is CALTGVYNEQFF. Written as DNA, the CDR3 is TGTGCCCTAACGGGGGTCTACAATGAGCAGTTCTTC.

The chain carries TRBV5-1 and TRBJ2-5, with 11 bases lining up with TRBD1. This CDR3 region has 16 residues. V shed 4 bases and J 8 bases; nucleotides not matched to a gene: 13. CDR1 SGHRS and CDR2 YFSETQ come from the germline V gene. The CDR3 nucleotides read TGCGCCAGCAGCATCTCCGGGACAGGGGGACGAGAAACCCAGTACTTC. Translated: CASSISGTGGRETQYF. The full variable domain, rest sourced from reference TRBV5-1 and TRBJ2-5, is KAGVTQTPRYLIKTRGQQVTLSCSPISGHRSVSWYQQTPGQGLQFLFEYFSETQRNKGNFPGRFSGRQFSNSRSEMNVSTLELGDSALYLCASSISGTGGRETQYFGPGTRLLVL.

The rearrangement joins TRBV18 to TRBJ1-1, with TRBD1 matching 7 bases. The CDR3 runs 15 residues. Germline loops: CDR1 KGHSH, CDR2 LQKENI. J gave up 0 bases and V 3 bases, and 4 bases lay outside the gene matches. The CDR3 DNA is TGTGCCAGCTCACCCACTACAGGGGTGAACACTGAAGCTTTCTTT. It translates to CASSPTTGVNTEAFF. The full variable domain, in which reference TRBV18 and TRBJ1-1 provide the parts outside the CDR3, is NAGVMQNPRHLVRRRGQEARLRCSPMKGHSHVYWYRQLPEEGLKFMVYLQKENIIDESGMPKERFSAEFPKEGPSILRIQQVVRGDSAAYFCASSPTTGVNTEAFFGQGTRLTVV.

The genes are TRBV7-6 and TRBJ2-1, with no clear D. Germline CDR1 is SGHVS and CDR2 is FNYEAQ. This CDR3 is 15 amino acids long. V dropped 1 base and J dropped 0 bases, with 7 bases sitting between them. This CDR3 reads CASSLDSSSYNEQFF. In DNA form, the CDR3 reads TGTGCCAGCAGCTTAGATTCCTCCTCCTACAATGAGCAGTTCTTC.

This chain joins TRBV14 and TRBJ2-2; TRBD1 agrees at 8 bases. Trimming cost V 5 bases and J 4 bases; bases outside gene matches: 9. Per germline, CDR1 SGHDN and CDR2 FVKESK. This CDR3 has 16 amino acids. Written as DNA, the CDR3 is TGTGCCAGCAGCGAATCAAGGACAGGGCGCACCGGGGAGCTGTTTTTT. The encoded protein is CASSESRTGRTGELFF.

The chain joins TRBV3-1 (or the pseudogene TRBV3-2) to TRBJ1-1; no firm D call. The CDR3 loop spans 14 amino acids. Germline V gives CDR1 LGHDT, CDR2 YNNKEL (reference sequence). Trimming cost V 7 bases and J 5 bases, with 17 bases left between them. CDR3 protein: CASTRGKGSTEAFF. In nucleotides, the CDR3 is TGTGCCAGCACCCGAGGGAAGGGTTCGACTGAAGCTTTCTTT.

This chain connects TRBV6-1 to TRBJ2-1; D is perhaps TRBD1 (6 bases). The V gene's germline CDR1 is MNHNS and CDR2 SASEGT. The CDR3 has 17 amino acids. V was pared by 0 bases and J by 5 bases, with 17 bases between. The chain's CDR3 is CASSEAIWQGSDNEQFF. Written as DNA, the CDR3 is TGTGCCAGCAGTGAAGCGATTTGGCAGGGGAGTGACAATGAGCAGTTCTTC.

The V and J genes are TRBV6-2 or TRBV6-3 and TRBJ2-2; 9 bases line up with TRBD2. The CDR3 length is 17 residues. V shed 6 bases, J shed 1 base, and the junction held 9 bases outside the gene matches. Germline V gene sequence: CDR1 MNHEY, CDR2 SVGEGT. As DNA, the CDR3 is TGTGCCAGCAGCTATAAAAGCGGGGGGATGAACACCGGGGAGCTGTTTTTT. It codes for CASSYKSGGMNTGELFF.

This clone turned up a few times. The chain couples TRBV6-2 or TRBV6-3 to TRBJ2-7; TRBD2 matches 10 bases. V shed 10 bases and J 4 bases; nucleotides not matched to a gene: 13. This CDR3 region has 15 residues. Germline values: CDR1 MNHEY, CDR2 SVGEGT. The CDR3 DNA reads TGTGCCACCCGCCCCGGAAGCGGGGGGGCTTACGAGCAGTACTTC. Amino acid sequence: CATRPGSGGAYEQYF.

V gene TRBV19 combines with J gene TRBJ1-1, with unresolved D. From germline, CDR1 is LNHDA and CDR2 SQIVND (reference sequence). CDR3 length equals 14 residues. The V and J ends lost 6 bases and 4 bases respectively, with 15 bases between them. The DNA of the CDR3 is TGTGCCAGTAGCAACCTCTTAGAGAGCACTGAAGCTTTCTTT. Residues: CASSNLLESTEAFF. The variable domain in full, completed from reference TRBV19 and TRBJ1-1, reads DGGITQSPKYLFRKEGQNVTLSCEQNLNHDAMYWYRQDPGQGLRLIYYSQIVNDFQKGDIAEGYSVSREKKESFPLTVTSAQKNPTAFYLCASSNLLESTEAFFGQGTRLTVV.

The V gene is TRBV5-8, the J gene TRBJ2-1; tentative D call: TRBD1 (6 bases). The CDR3 has 15 amino acids. V lost 4 bases, J lost 4 bases, and 15 bases lay in between. Germline-derived CDR1 and CDR2 are SGHTS and YDEGEE. CDR3 in DNA: TGTGCCAGCAGCCCAAAAGCCGGACAGTACAATGAGCAGTTCTTC. Its translation: CASSPKAGQYNEQFF.

V is TRBV11-2 and J is TRBJ1-2, with TRBD1 matching over 8 bases. Germline trimming cut 5 bases from V and 7 bases from J; bases unmatched to any gene: 9. This CDR3 region has 14 residues. Germline CDR1 reads SGHAT; CDR2 reads FQNNGV. The CDR3 DNA reads as TGTGCCAGCAGCGGGGAAACAGGGGGACGTGGCTACACCTTC. Its translation: CASSGETGGRGYTF.

The J gene is TRBJ1-4, the V gene TRBV19; 7 bases fit TRBD1. Unmatched junction bases numbered 5, after V lost 5 bases and J lost 5 bases. The CDR3 consists of 14 residues. Germline CDR1 is LNHDA and CDR2 is SQIVND (reference sequence). This CDR3 is CASSSRDSNEKLFF. CDR3 in DNA: TGTGCCAGTAGTTCCCGGGACAGCAATGAAAAACTGTTTTTT.

The rearrangement links TRBV11-2 to TRBJ1-1, with D possibly matching TRBD1 (6 bases). V lost 5 bases to trimming and J lost 11 bases, with 18 bases between them. CDR3 length: 13 amino acids. Looked up from germline, CDR1 is SGHAT and CDR2 is FQNNGV. CDR3 sequence (DNA): TGTGCCAGCAGCGAAACAGGGACTCTTGGGGCTTTCTTT. It is translated as CASSETGTLGAFF.

CDR3 amino acids: CASSTRTRIGEQFF. The DNA for the CDR3 is TGTGCCAGCAGTACAAGAACAAGGATCGGTGAGCAGTTCTTC. The chain has TRBV6-5 and TRBJ2-1; D not certain. The CDR3 sequence is 14 residues long. V gave up 5 bases and J gave up 9 bases, with 17 bases separating them. Germline CDR1 MNHEY, CDR2 SVGAGI.

This chain links TRBV6-6 with TRBJ2-3; 8 bases match TRBD2. CDR3 length: 15 amino acids. J was trimmed by 2 bases and V by 5 bases; bases with no gene match: 6. CDR1 and CDR2 from the germline V gene are MNHNY and SVGAGI (reference sequence). CDR3 nucleotide sequence: TGTGCCAGCAGTCGCGGGGGGACTTACACAGATACGCAGTATTTT. This encodes CASSRGGTYTDTQYF.

The chain has TRBV27 and TRBJ2-7, with D possibly matching TRBD1 (7 bases). Trimming pared 4 bases from V and 3 bases from J, leaving 13 bases between. Germline CDR1 is MNHEY and CDR2 is SMNVEV (reference sequence). The CDR3 runs to 14 residues. The DNA for the CDR3 is TGTGCCAGCAGTTCGCAGGGGGGCTTCTACGAGCAGTACTTC. Residues: CASSSQGGFYEQYF.

The chain recombines TRBV6-6 with TRBJ1-6; 11 nucleotides align to TRBD1. The germline V gene has CDR1 MNHNY and CDR2 SVGAGI (reference sequence). This CDR3 is built from 15 residues. Trimming cost V 2 bases and J 9 bases; bases outside gene matches: 3. The CDR3 is CASSYLGQGGSPLHF. The CDR3 DNA is TGTGCCAGCAGTTACCTGGGACAGGGGGGTTCACCCCTCCACTTT.

The chain uses TRBV2 and TRBJ2-4; 11 bases are a match to TRBD2. V shed 6 bases and J 0 bases; nucleotides not matched to a gene: 10. CDR1 and CDR2 from the germline V gene are SNHLY and FYNNEI. The CDR3 extends over 18 amino acids. The CDR3, as DNA: TGTGCCAGCAGGCCGGGACTAGCGGTAACATCAGCCAAAAACATTCAGTACTTC. Its translation is CASRPGLAVTSAKNIQYF. Full variable domain (rest looked up from reference TRBV2 and TRBJ2-4): EPEVTQTPSHQVTQMGQEVILRCVPISNHLYFYWYRQILGQKVEFLVSFYNNEISEKSEIFDDQFSVERPDGSNFTLKIRSTKLEDSAMYFCASRPGLAVTSAKNIQYFGAGTRLSVL.

This clone occurred once. The V gene is TRBV2, the J gene TRBJ1-1, with 9 bases lining up with TRBD1. J lost 4 bases, V lost 6 bases, and 9 bases had no gene match. CDR1 SNHLY and CDR2 FYNNEI come from the germline V gene. This CDR3 comprises 15 residues. This chain's CDR3 is CASRKTQGAGTEAFF. The CDR3 DNA reads TGTGCCAGCAGGAAAACACAGGGGGCGGGCACTGAAGCTTTCTTT.

The genes are TRBV10-3 and TRBJ2-1, with D possibly being TRBD2 (6 bases). Germline V lookup: CDR1 ENHRY, CDR2 SYGVKD. V shed 11 bases and J shed 4 bases, with 18 bases lying between them. The CDR3 contains 14 residues. This chain's CDR3 is CAASGGATYNEQFF. In nucleotides, the CDR3 is TGTGCCGCTTCTGGCGGGGCTACTTACAATGAGCAGTTCTTC.